Below are 7 T cell receptor beta chains sequenced from a single sample in a study of T cell repertoires in cytomegalovirus infection. From the reads, TCRdb called clonotypes with MiXCR, one entry per CDR3 protein. This table has some 180,000 distinct CDR3 sequences, around 20% appearing once. The specimen sequenced was PBMCs. These receptors came from a human donor in good health (CMV status not recorded). Some clones in this sample may be carry-over from other donors' samples.

The chain carries TRBV18 and TRBJ1-6; D is unclear. Germline CDR1 and CDR2: KGHSH and LQKENI. Trimming stripped 2 bases from V and 5 bases from J, with 4 bases between. CDR3 size: 13 residues. DNA for the CDR3: TGTGCCAGCTCACCAAACCATAATTCACCCCTCCACTTT. Amino acids: CASSPNHNSPLHF.

The table lists this clonotype with a few counts. The chain is built from TRBV7-2 and TRBJ2-3; D not resolved. V dropped 5 bases and J dropped 4 bases, with 13 bases sitting between them. Germline V gene data show CDR1 as SGHTA and CDR2 as FQGNSA. The CDR3 extends over 14 amino acids. The CDR3 reads CASSPRAIADTQYF. CDR3 in DNA: TGTGCCAGCAGCCCCCGGGCGATTGCAGATACGCAGTATTTT.

There are a few counts of this clonotype. The chain joins TRBV12-5 to TRBJ2-7; D uncertain. The V and J ends lost 5 bases and 0 bases respectively, with 14 bases between them. CDR1 LGHNT and CDR2 FRNRAP come from the germline V gene. This CDR3 region has 15 residues. The CDR3 protein is CASGLLIRNSYEQYF. For the CDR3, the DNA is TGTGCTAGTGGTCTACTTATACGGAACTCCTACGAGCAGTACTTC.

The rearrangement links TRBV7-2 to TRBJ1-5; no firm D call. The CDR3 runs to 13 residues. CDR1 is SGHTA and CDR2 is FQGNSA in the germline V gene. Trimming removed 6 bases from V and 2 bases from J, with 8 bases in between. CDR3 in DNA: TGTGCCAGCAGTCCAAACGGCAATCAGCCCCAGCATTTT. As protein: CASSPNGNQPQHF.

The chain has TRBV19 and TRBJ2-5; the D call may be TRBD1 or TRBD2 (5 bases each). Trimming removed 6 bases at V and 2 bases at J, with 10 bases between. The CDR3 covers 13 residues. Per germline, CDR1 LNHDA and CDR2 SQIVND (reference sequence). The CDR3 sequence: CASSGTAQETQYF. CDR3 sequence (DNA): TGTGCCAGTAGCGGGACGGCTCAAGAGACCCAGTACTTC.

The chain recombines TRBV7-4 with TRBJ1-2; 8 positions agree with TRBD1. Trimming at V came to 1 base and at J to 6 bases, leaving 4 bases not matched to a gene. This CDR3 spans 14 amino acids. The germline V gene has CDR1 SGHVT and CDR2 SQSDAQ. CDR3 sequence reads: CASSLVGQGNGYTF. The CDR3 DNA reads TGTGCCAGCAGCTTAGTTGGACAGGGCAATGGCTACACCTTC.

This clonotype was seen many times. This chain connects TRBV7-2 to TRBJ2-7, with 11 bases matching TRBD1. There are 15 residues in the CDR3. J gave up 6 bases and V 1 base, and 5 bases lay outside the gene matches. The germline gives CDR1 SGHTA, CDR2 FQGNSA. The chain's CDR3 is CASSLGTGGLGEQYF. The DNA for the CDR3 is TGTGCCAGCAGCTTAGGGACAGGGGGCTTGGGCGAGCAGTACTTC.